The TCR beta chain under discussion was sequenced for a study of blood T cell repertoires in COVID-19. Across the whole study: Sites across the United States, Italy and Spain contributed samples from acute and convalescent COVID-19. Sources were T cells, B-cell-depleted T cells, or PBMCs; the material itself was cDNA or gDNA.

V was cut by 5 bases and J by 9 bases, with 8 bases left in between. This CDR3 is 11 amino acids long. Germline assignment: CDR1 SNHLY and CDR2 FYNNEI. In the authors' workflow: Amplification of reference gene primers provided the estimated nucleated cell counts. Produced via immunoSEQ multiplex PCR; TCRdb's table is partial and in-frame only. From that table come the V and J calls and clone size; the DNA was used to work out D and trimming. The table lists 70,000 to 95,000 clones, roughly 89% of them singletons. The sequence came from a man between 70 and 80 years old with active or convalescent COVID-19. The V gene is TRBV2, the J gene TRBJ2-1, with D hard to call. Sequenced input: peripheral blood. CDR3 sequence: CASSPQIEQFF. The CDR3 nucleotides read TGTGCCAGCAGTCCTCAGATTGAGCAGTTCTTC.